A single sample is the source of the 17 T cell receptor beta chains below, sequenced in a study of CD8 T cells in Susac syndrome. RNA amounts of roughly 0.45 to 1 ug underwent reverse transcription with random hexamers. TCRdb re-called the immunoSEQ multiplex PCR reads through MiXCR, storing one row per CDR3 protein. The table lists about 150,000 distinct CDR3 sequences, nearly 97% of them singletons. Input material: CD8+ T cells from PBMCs. Receptors originate from a human donor with multiple sclerosis.

The chain joins TRBV12-5 to TRBJ2-1; D gene ambiguous. Trimming left V 0 bases short and J 7 bases short, with 16 bases between. The CDR3 is 16 residues long. Germline values: CDR1 LGHNT, CDR2 FRNRAP. The CDR3 coding sequence is TGTGCTAGTGGTTTGGTACTGGGCCTTGAGAAAAATGAGCAGTTCTTC. Translation: CASGLVLGLEKNEQFF.

The V call is TRBV5-1, the J call TRBJ2-1; 10 bases align to TRBD1. Germline V gene lookup returns CDR1 SGHRS and CDR2 YFSETQ. The ends lost 3 bases at V and 10 bases at J; junction bases unmatched: 7. CDR3 length equals 14 residues. The CDR3 loop is CASSSGQGFGEQFF. The CDR3 DNA reads as TGCGCCAGCAGCTCGGGACAGGGGTTTGGAGAGCAGTTCTTC.

The chain has TRBV20-1 and TRBJ2-5; possibly TRBD1 or TRBD2 for D (5 bases each). With 0 bases removed from V and 0 bases from J, the gap between germline ends came to 8 bases. Germline V lookup: CDR1 DFQATT, CDR2 SNEGSKA (reference sequence). The CDR3 is made up of 14 amino acids. The CDR3 protein is CSARDLGDQETQYF. Written as DNA, the CDR3 is TGCAGTGCTAGAGATCTGGGGGACCAAGAGACCCAGTACTTC.

The chain employs TRBV12-5 and TRBJ1-2; no definite D call. Trimming cost V 0 bases and J 10 bases, with 18 bases left between them. Per the germline V gene, CDR1 is LGHNT and CDR2 is FRNRAP. This CDR3 region has 15 residues. The CDR3 bases are TGTGCTAGTGGTTTGGTACTGAAGGCGGGATTTGACTACACCTTC. It yields the protein CASGLVLKAGFDYTF.

The chain employs TRBV27 and TRBJ1-5, with a possible D match to TRBD1 (5 bases). The V end lost 8 bases, the J end lost 2 bases, and 13 bases lay between the germline ends. Germline CDR1 reads MNHEY; CDR2 reads SMNVEV (reference sequence). This CDR3 is built from 14 residues. CDR3 DNA sequence: TGTGCCAGCGGGGAGGGGTCTGGCAATCAGCCCCAGCATTTT. Amino acid sequence: CASGEGSGNQPQHF.

The J gene is TRBJ2-5, the V gene TRBV20-1; 7 bases align to TRBD2. J gave up 1 base and V 2 bases, and 4 bases lay outside the gene matches. The CDR3 runs to 14 residues. CDR1 and CDR2 (germline): DFQATT, SNEGSKA (reference sequence). CDR3 in DNA: TGCAGTGCTAGACGGGGGGAATCCCAAGAGACCCAGTACTTC. Amino acids: CSARRGESQETQYF.

V usage is TRBV30 and J usage is TRBJ1-2; D remains ambiguous. From germline, CDR1 is GTSNPN and CDR2 SVGIG (reference sequence). This CDR3 is built from 13 residues. V was clipped by 1 base and J by 2 bases, with 8 bases between them. The CDR3 DNA reads TGTGCCTGGAGTGAACAGCAAAACTATGGCTACACCTTC. It encodes CAWSEQQNYGYTF. The complete variable domain, with remaining parts taken from reference TRBV30 and TRBJ1-2, reads SQTIHQWPATLVQPVGSPLSLECTVEGTSNPNLYWYRQAAGRGLQLLFYSVGIGQISSEVPQNLSASRPQDRQFILSSKKLLLSDSGFYLCAWSEQQNYGYTFGSGTRLTVV.

V and J are TRBV20-1 and TRBJ1-2; D remains unclear. Per germline, CDR1 DFQATT and CDR2 SNEGSKA (reference sequence). The CDR3 is 10 residues long. Between the trimmed V and J ends, which lost 5 bases and 8 bases, there was a span of 9 bases. The CDR3 DNA is TGCAGTGCTTCCCTGGTCGGCTACACCTTC. It codes for CSASLVGYTF.

The CDR3 spells CASSGTDTEAFF. DNA for the CDR3: TGTGCCAGCAGTGGGACAGACACTGAAGCTTTCTTT. The V call is TRBV25-1, the J call TRBJ1-1, with a weak D call TRBD1 (6 bases). CDR1 MGHDK and CDR2 SYGVNS come from the germline V gene. Trimming removed 4 bases from V and 3 bases from J, with 6 bases in between. The CDR3 length is 12 residues.

The chain employs TRBV19 and TRBJ2-2; D call uncertain. Per the germline V gene, CDR1 is LNHDA and CDR2 is SQIVND (reference sequence). This CDR3 comprises 12 residues. V lost 9 bases to trimming and J lost 5 bases, with 10 bases between them. The CDR3 protein is CASCVGTGELFF. The CDR3 nucleotides read TGTGCCAGCTGTGTCGGAACCGGGGAGCTGTTTTTT.

J is TRBJ2-1 and V is TRBV5-6; 8 bases line up with TRBD2. CDR3 length equals 14 residues. Germline loops: CDR1 SGHDT, CDR2 YYEEEE. V was clipped by 4 bases and J by 11 bases; unmatched bases: 11. CDR3 nucleotide sequence: TGTGCCAGCAGCCGACAGGAGACGGGAGGGAAGCAGTTCTTC. Protein product: CASSRQETGGKQFF. Full variable domain (remainder filled in from reference TRBV5-6 and TRBJ2-1): DAGVTQSPTHLIKTRGQQVTLRCSPKSGHDTVSWYQQALGQGPQFIFQYYEEEERQRGNFPDRFSGHQFPNYSSELNVNALLLGDSALYLCASSRQETGGKQFFGPGTRLTVL.

This rearrangement joins TRBV7-3 to TRBJ2-1, with 8 bases aligning to TRBD1. The V gene end was trimmed by 4 bases and the J gene end by 10 bases; junction bases not matched to a gene: 3. Germline V gene lookup returns CDR1 SGHTA and CDR2 FQGTGA. There are 12 residues in the CDR3. The CDR3 DNA reads TGTGCCAGCAGCTCGACAGGGGAAGAGCAGTTCTTC. Translation: CASSSTGEEQFF.

The CDR3 protein is CASSQDQGASYEQYF. The CDR3 bases are TGTGCCAGCAGCCAAGACCAGGGGGCGTCATACGAGCAGTACTTC. This sequence joins TRBV4-2 and TRBJ2-7; 8 bases are a match to TRBD1. This CDR3 is built from 15 residues. Unmatched junction bases numbered 5, after V lost 0 bases and J lost 4 bases. Germline V gene sequence: CDR1 LGHNA, CDR2 YNFKEQ.

The chain uses TRBV12-3 or TRBV12-4 and TRBJ1-1; D gene unclear. The CDR3 has 15 residues. V lost 6 bases, J lost 1 base, and 15 bases lay in between. The CDR3 DNA is TGTGCCAGCAGCTCCGCCTTTTGGGGGAACACTGAAGCTTTCTTT. Its translation: CASSSAFWGNTEAFF.

The genes are TRBV9 and TRBJ1-1; D remains ambiguous. Germline V gene data show CDR1 as SGDLS and CDR2 as YYNGEE. The CDR3 runs to 15 residues. The V and J ends lost 4 bases and 0 bases respectively, with 13 bases between them. The CDR3 DNA reads TGTGCCAGCAGCCCCTCGGGGTTTGTGAACACTGAAGCTTTCTTT. It codes for CASSPSGFVNTEAFF.

This clonotype was recorded only once. The chain combines TRBV13 with TRBJ1-5; D not resolved. The CDR3 is made up of 17 amino acids. V shed 3 bases and J shed 7 bases, with 22 bases lying between them. CDR1 and CDR2 (germline): PRHDT, FYEKMQ (reference sequence). CDR3 protein: CASSLVGNGGWAQPQHF. CDR3 nucleotide sequence: TGTGCCAGCAGCTTGGTAGGGAACGGCGGATGGGCCCAGCCCCAGCATTTT.

V and J are TRBV12-3 or TRBV12-4 and TRBJ1-6; possible D gene TRBD1, 5 bases. Trimming shortened V by 3 bases and J by 6 bases, and 15 bases separated the two germline ends. The CDR3 has 16 amino acids. CDR3: CASSLGGGHLNSPLHF. The CDR3 DNA is TGTGCCAGCAGTTTGGGGGGAGGACACCTTAATTCACCCCTCCACTTT.